This T cell receptor (beta chain) was sequenced for a study of cytomegalovirus exposure and HLA in healthy donors. V was cut by 2 bases and J by 6 bases, with 19 bases left in between. This CDR3 region has 16 residues. The V gene's germline CDR1 is MNHEY and CDR2 SVGAGI. Whole-study results and caveats: Earlier analysis yielded a pattern in which most TCR beta V segments were productive about 87% or about 30% of the time. In a later analysis, at a false discovery rate of 0.05, 15,000 to 20,000 TCR beta sequences matched HLA alleles.

Amplification used 60 Vbeta primers and 13 Jbeta primers. The method was immunoSEQ multiplex PCR; TCRdb's version includes in-frame clones alone and lacks a portion of them. The sample has over 70,000 clones, over 70% seen once. In this sample, this clone turned up a few times. Its antigen is still unknown. Sequenced input: PBMCs. The chain employs TRBV6-5 and TRBJ1-1, with a tentative D call TRBD1 (5 bases). This receptor was obtained from a man aged 30 to 45 in good health and CMV-seropositive. CDR3 protein: CASSYPRTVPGAEAFF. DNA for the CDR3: TGTGCCAGCAGTTACCCAAGAACAGTTCCGGGGGCTGAAGCTTTCTTT.